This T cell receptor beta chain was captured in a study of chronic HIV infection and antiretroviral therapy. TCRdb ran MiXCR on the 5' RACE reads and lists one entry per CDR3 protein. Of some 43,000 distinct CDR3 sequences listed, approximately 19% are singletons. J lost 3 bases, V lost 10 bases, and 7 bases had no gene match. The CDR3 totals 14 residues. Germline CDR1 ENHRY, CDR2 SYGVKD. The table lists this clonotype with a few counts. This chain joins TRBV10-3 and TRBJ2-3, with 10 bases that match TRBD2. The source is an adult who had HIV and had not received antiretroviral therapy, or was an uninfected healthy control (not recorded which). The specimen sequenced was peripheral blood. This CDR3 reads CASTGTSETDTQYF. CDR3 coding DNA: TGTGCCAGCACCGGGACTAGCGAGACAGATACGCAGTATTTT.